The rows below give T cell receptor beta chains drawn from one sample of a study of blood T cell repertoires in COVID-19. The data were produced by immunoSEQ multiplex PCR, yet TCRdb's version contains in-frame clones alone and is incomplete. The sample gives about 330,000 clones, over 70% of which show up once; about 1.2% is in the top ten. The sequenced sample was peripheral blood. The receptor set was obtained from a woman aged 45-65 years with acute or convalescent COVID-19. The CDR3 runs from the conserved cysteine through the conserved F or W. Each record gives: clone size, J gene, V gene, D gene, CDR3 DNA, CDR3 protein. D genes are given only for firm matches. Part of the rows lack a size; the others show once, few, many or a class for expanded clones.

abundance: -
j_gene: TRBJ1-2
v_gene: TRBV12-3/TRBV12-4
d_gene: TRBD1
CDR3nt: TGTGCCAGCAGTTTGGGACAGTATGGCTACACCTTC
CDR3aa: CASSLGQYGYTF

abundance: -
j_gene: TRBJ1-3
v_gene: TRBV24-1
d_gene: -
CDR3nt: TGTGCCACCAGTGATCCGGGAGGGCCTGGAAACACCATATATTTT
CDR3aa: CATSDPGGPGNTIYF

abundance: once
j_gene: TRBJ1-5
v_gene: TRBV24-1
d_gene: -
CDR3nt: TGTGCCACCAGTGATGGGAGGGGGATTAGTGGCAATCAGCCCCAGCATTTT
CDR3aa: CATSDGRGISGNQPQHF

abundance: -
j_gene: TRBJ2-1
v_gene: TRBV13
d_gene: TRBD1
CDR3nt: TGTGCCAGCAGCTCGCCAGGGGGTTGGGATGAGCAGTTCTTC
CDR3aa: CASSSPGGWDEQFF

abundance: -
j_gene: TRBJ1-2
v_gene: TRBV5-6
d_gene: -
CDR3nt: TGTGCCAGCAGCTTACTGTCCACAGAGAACTATGGCTACACCTTC
CDR3aa: CASSLLSTENYGYTF

abundance: few
j_gene: TRBJ1-6
v_gene: TRBV2
d_gene: -
CDR3nt: TGTGCCAGCAGACTAGATCCCTCCTTGGGTTCACCCCTCCACTTT
CDR3aa: CASRLDPSLGSPLHF

abundance: -
j_gene: TRBJ2-5
v_gene: TRBV10-2
d_gene: -
CDR3nt: TGCGCCAGCAGTGACCCCGGGGTGGAGACCCAGTACTTC
CDR3aa: CASSDPGVETQYF

abundance: -
j_gene: TRBJ1-1
v_gene: TRBV5-1
d_gene: TRBD1
CDR3nt: TGCGCCAGCAGCTTAGGACAGGGGTATTCTTTTGGTGAAGCTTTCTTT
CDR3aa: CASSLGQGYSFGEAFF

abundance: -
j_gene: TRBJ1-2
v_gene: TRBV5-5
d_gene: -
CDR3nt: TGTGCCAGCAGCTTGGCTCAGGGAAGGGGGAACTATGGCTACACCTTC
CDR3aa: CASSLAQGRGNYGYTF

abundance: -
j_gene: TRBJ1-1
v_gene: TRBV29-1
d_gene: -
CDR3nt: TGCAGTCAACAGGGTCCCTCGACTGAAGCTTTCTTT
CDR3aa: CSQQGPSTEAFF

abundance: -
j_gene: TRBJ2-4
v_gene: TRBV7-2
d_gene: -
CDR3nt: TGTGCCAGCAGCCCGGCAGGTGTAGCCAAAAACATTCAGTACTTC
CDR3aa: CASSPAGVAKNIQYF

abundance: -
j_gene: TRBJ1-1
v_gene: TRBV6-5
d_gene: -
CDR3nt: TGTGCCAGCAGCTATACTCGGACAGTAAACACTGAAGCTTTCTTT
CDR3aa: CASSYTRTVNTEAFF

abundance: -
j_gene: TRBJ1-5
v_gene: TRBV2
d_gene: -
CDR3nt: TGTGCCAGCAGTGATATGGAAGAGAGAGGTCAGCCCCAGCATTTT
CDR3aa: CASSDMEERGQPQHF

abundance: -
j_gene: TRBJ2-5
v_gene: TRBV6-1
d_gene: -
CDR3nt: TGTGCCAGCAGTGATCCAGGGACAGAAGGGGGGGAGACCCAGTACTTC
CDR3aa: CASSDPGTEGGETQYF

abundance: -
j_gene: TRBJ2-3
v_gene: TRBV3-1/TRBV3-2
d_gene: TRBD2
CDR3nt: TGTGCCAGCAGCCCCCGGACTAGCGGGAGTATCACAGATACGCAGTATTTT
CDR3aa: CASSPRTSGSITDTQYF

abundance: -
j_gene: TRBJ2-1
v_gene: TRBV5-1
d_gene: TRBD2
CDR3nt: TGCGCCAGCAGCTTGGCCTTTCGTCTAGCGGGGCTGAATGAGCAGTTCTTC
CDR3aa: CASSLAFRLAGLNEQFF

abundance: -
j_gene: TRBJ1-4
v_gene: TRBV4-3
d_gene: TRBD1
CDR3nt: TGCGCCAGCAGCCAAGTACACCGGGACAGGGATTATGAAAAACTGTTTTTT
CDR3aa: CASSQVHRDRDYEKLFF

abundance: -
j_gene: TRBJ1-1
v_gene: TRBV3-1/TRBV3-2
d_gene: TRBD1
CDR3nt: TGTGCCAGCAGCCCGGGACAGGGTTGGTCTGAAGCTTTCTTT
CDR3aa: CASSPGQGWSEAFF

abundance: -
j_gene: TRBJ1-5
v_gene: TRBV3-1/TRBV3-2
d_gene: -
CDR3nt: TGTGCCAGCAGCCAAGATTCAAGGGGACAGCCCCAGCATTTT
CDR3aa: CASSQDSRGQPQHF

abundance: -
j_gene: TRBJ1-5
v_gene: TRBV7-8
d_gene: TRBD1
CDR3nt: TGTGCCAGCAGACTAAGTACCGGGACAGGAGGTAATCAGCCCCAGCATTTT
CDR3aa: CASRLSTGTGGNQPQHF

abundance: -
j_gene: TRBJ1-1
v_gene: TRBV3-1/TRBV3-2
d_gene: -
CDR3nt: TGTGCCAGCAGGACGAAAGGGGTTACTGAAGCTTTCTTT
CDR3aa: CASRTKGVTEAFF

abundance: -
j_gene: TRBJ2-5
v_gene: TRBV6-5
d_gene: -
CDR3nt: TGTGCCAGCAGTTACTTGAGGGCTCAAGAGACCCAGTACTTC
CDR3aa: CASSYLRAQETQYF

abundance: once
j_gene: TRBJ2-5
v_gene: TRBV9
d_gene: -
CDR3nt: TGTGCCAGCAGCGTAGGGGGAGGCGATGCGACCCAGTACTTC
CDR3aa: CASSVGGGDATQYF

abundance: -
j_gene: TRBJ1-2
v_gene: TRBV4-2
d_gene: -
CDR3nt: TGTGCCAGCAGCCAAGGGGGACTCTTAGCTAACTATGGCTACACCTTC
CDR3aa: CASSQGGLLANYGYTF

abundance: -
j_gene: TRBJ2-1
v_gene: TRBV10-3
d_gene: TRBD1
CDR3nt: TGTGCCATCAGAGACACACAGGGGGCGCGAGAGCAGTTCTTC
CDR3aa: CAIRDTQGAREQFF

abundance: many
j_gene: TRBJ1-3
v_gene: TRBV5-1
d_gene: TRBD1
CDR3nt: TGCGCCAGCAGCCCCGGGACAGGGAGTTTGCGAAACACCATATATTTT
CDR3aa: CASSPGTGSLRNTIYF

abundance: -
j_gene: TRBJ2-7
v_gene: TRBV18
d_gene: TRBD2
CDR3nt: TGTGCCAGCTCGATGGCGGGAGGGAACTACGAGCAGTACTTC
CDR3aa: CASSMAGGNYEQYF

abundance: once
j_gene: TRBJ2-7
v_gene: TRBV27
d_gene: -
CDR3nt: TGTGCCAGCAGTTTCAGGGACTCCTACGAGCAGTACTTC
CDR3aa: CASSFRDSYEQYF

abundance: -
j_gene: TRBJ1-2
v_gene: TRBV10-3
d_gene: TRBD1
CDR3nt: TGTGCCATCAGTGGGACAGGGTCTGATGGCTACACCTTC
CDR3aa: CAISGTGSDGYTF